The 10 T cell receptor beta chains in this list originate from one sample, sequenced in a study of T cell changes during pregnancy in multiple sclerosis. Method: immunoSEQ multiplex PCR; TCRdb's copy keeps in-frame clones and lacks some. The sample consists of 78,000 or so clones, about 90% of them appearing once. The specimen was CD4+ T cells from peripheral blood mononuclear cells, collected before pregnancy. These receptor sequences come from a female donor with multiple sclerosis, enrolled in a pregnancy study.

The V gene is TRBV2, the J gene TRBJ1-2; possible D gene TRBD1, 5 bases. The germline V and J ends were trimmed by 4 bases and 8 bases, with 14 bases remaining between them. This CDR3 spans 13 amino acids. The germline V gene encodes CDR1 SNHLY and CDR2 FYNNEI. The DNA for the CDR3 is TGTGCCAGCAGTGTGCCACAGGTGGAGGGCTACACCTTC. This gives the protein CASSVPQVEGYTF. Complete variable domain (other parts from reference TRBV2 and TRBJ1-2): EPEVTQTPSHQVTQMGQEVILRCVPISNHLYFYWYRQILGQKVEFLVSFYNNEISEKSEIFDDQFSVERPDGSNFTLKIRSTKLEDSAMYFCASSVPQVEGYTFGSGTRLTVV.

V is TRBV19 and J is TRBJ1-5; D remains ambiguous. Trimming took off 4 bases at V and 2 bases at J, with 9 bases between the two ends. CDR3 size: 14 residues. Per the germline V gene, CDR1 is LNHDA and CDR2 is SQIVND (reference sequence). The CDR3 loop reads CASSRDGGNQPQHF. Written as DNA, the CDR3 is TGTGCCAGTAGTAGAGACGGAGGCAATCAGCCCCAGCATTTT.

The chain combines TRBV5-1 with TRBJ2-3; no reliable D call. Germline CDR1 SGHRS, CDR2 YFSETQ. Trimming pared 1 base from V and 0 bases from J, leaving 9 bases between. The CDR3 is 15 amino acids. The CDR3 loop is CASSLFGSSTDTQYF. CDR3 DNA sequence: TGCGCCAGCAGCTTGTTCGGGTCAAGCACAGATACGCAGTATTTT. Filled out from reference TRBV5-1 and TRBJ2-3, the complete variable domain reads KAGVTQTPRYLIKTRGQQVTLSCSPISGHRSVSWYQQTPGQGLQFLFEYFSETQRNKGNFPGRFSGRQFSNSRSEMNVSTLELGDSALYLCASSLFGSSTDTQYFGPGTRLTVL.

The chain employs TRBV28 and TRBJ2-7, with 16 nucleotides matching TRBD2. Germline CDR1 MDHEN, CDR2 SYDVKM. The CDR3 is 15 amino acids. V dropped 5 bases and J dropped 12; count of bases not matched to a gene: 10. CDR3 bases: TGTGCCAGCAGTCCGGGACTAGCGGGAGGGCAAAGATGGTACTTC. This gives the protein CASSPGLAGGQRWYF.

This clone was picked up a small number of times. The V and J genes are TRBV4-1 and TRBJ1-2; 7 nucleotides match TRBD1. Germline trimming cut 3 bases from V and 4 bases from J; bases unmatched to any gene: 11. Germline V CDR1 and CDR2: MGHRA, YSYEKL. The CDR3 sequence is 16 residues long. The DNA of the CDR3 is TGCGCCAGCAGCCAGTCACCGGGGACAGTCAGCTATGGCTACACCTTC. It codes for CASSQSPGTVSYGYTF.

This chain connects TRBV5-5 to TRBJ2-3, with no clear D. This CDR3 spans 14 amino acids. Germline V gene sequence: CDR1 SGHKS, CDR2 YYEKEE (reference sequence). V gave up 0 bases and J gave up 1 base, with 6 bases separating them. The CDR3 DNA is TGTGCCAGCAGCTTGGAGCAGGGCACAGATACGCAGTATTTT. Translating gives CASSLEQGTDTQYF.

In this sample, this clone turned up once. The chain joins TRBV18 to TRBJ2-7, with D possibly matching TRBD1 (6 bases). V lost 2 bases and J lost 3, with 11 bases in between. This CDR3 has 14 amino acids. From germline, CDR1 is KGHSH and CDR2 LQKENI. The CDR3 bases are TGTGCCAGCTCACCATCACAGGGTGACTACGAGCAGTACTTC. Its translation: CASSPSQGDYEQYF. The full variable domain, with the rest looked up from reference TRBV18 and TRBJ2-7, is NAGVMQNPRHLVRRRGQEARLRCSPMKGHSHVYWYRQLPEEGLKFMVYLQKENIIDESGMPKERFSAEFPKEGPSILRIQQVVRGDSAAYFCASSPSQGDYEQYFGPGTRLTVT.

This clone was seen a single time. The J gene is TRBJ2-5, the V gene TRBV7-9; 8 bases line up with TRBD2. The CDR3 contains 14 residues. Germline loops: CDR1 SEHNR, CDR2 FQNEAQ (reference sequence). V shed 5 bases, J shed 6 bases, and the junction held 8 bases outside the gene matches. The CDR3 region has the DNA TGTGCCAGCAGCCCGGGGGGGGGCGCGCAGACCCAGTACTTC. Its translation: CASSPGGGAQTQYF. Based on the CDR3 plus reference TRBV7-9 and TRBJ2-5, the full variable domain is DTGVSQNPRHKITKRGQNVTFRCDPISEHNRLYWYRQTLGQGPEFLTYFQNEAQLEKSRLLSDRFSAERPKGSFSTLEIQRTEQGDSAMYLCASSPGGGAQTQYFGPGTRLLVL.

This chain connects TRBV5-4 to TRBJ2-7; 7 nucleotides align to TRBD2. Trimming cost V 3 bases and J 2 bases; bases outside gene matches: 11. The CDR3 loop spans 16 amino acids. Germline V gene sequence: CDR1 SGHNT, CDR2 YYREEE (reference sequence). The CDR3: CASSSGRDYIPYEQYF. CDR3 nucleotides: TGTGCCAGCAGCTCGGGGCGGGACTACATTCCCTACGAGCAGTACTTC.

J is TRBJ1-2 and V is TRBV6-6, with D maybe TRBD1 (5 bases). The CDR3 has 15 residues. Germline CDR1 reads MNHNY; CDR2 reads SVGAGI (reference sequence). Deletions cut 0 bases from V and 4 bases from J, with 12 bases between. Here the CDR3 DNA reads TGTGCCAGCAGTTACTCGAGTGGAACAGGCTATGGCTACACCTTC. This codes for CASSYSSGTGYGYTF.